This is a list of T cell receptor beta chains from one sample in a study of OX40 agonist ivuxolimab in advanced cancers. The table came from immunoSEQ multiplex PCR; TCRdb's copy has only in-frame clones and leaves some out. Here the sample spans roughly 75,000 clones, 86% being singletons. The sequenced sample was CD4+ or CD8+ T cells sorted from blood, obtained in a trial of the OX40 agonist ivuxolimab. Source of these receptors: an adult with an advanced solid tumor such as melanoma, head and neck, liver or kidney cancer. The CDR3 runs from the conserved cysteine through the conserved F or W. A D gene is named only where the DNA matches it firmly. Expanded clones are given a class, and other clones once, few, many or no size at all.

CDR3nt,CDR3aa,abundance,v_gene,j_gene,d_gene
TGCGCCAGCAGCCATCGAACAGGGGATCCTGAAGCTTTCTTT,CASSHRTGDPEAFF,-,TRBV4-3,TRBJ1-1,TRBD1
TGTGCCAGCAGACTAGTTACCACGGGCCTAGCGGGAGAAGATACGCAGTATTTT,CASRLVTTGLAGEDTQYF,-,TRBV11-3,TRBJ2-3,TRBD2
TGTGCCAGCAGCGACTCCCGGGCAGGGGTCATCTACGAGCAGTACTTC,CASSDSRAGVIYEQYF,-,TRBV9,TRBJ2-7,-
TGTGCCAGCAGTGAATCGGGGGGGAAGCAGTTCTTC,CASSESGGKQFF,-,TRBV6-1,TRBJ2-1,TRBD2
TGCGCCAGCGAAGGACAGCACACCGGGGAGCTGTTTTTT,CASEGQHTGELFF,-,TRBV5-1,TRBJ2-2,-
TGTGCCAGCAGCTTACAGGGGGCGCCGACCGGGGAGCTGTTTTTT,CASSLQGAPTGELFF,-,TRBV7-9,TRBJ2-2,TRBD1
TGCAGCGTCATGAAGGCGGGATCGGACACTGAAGCTTTCTTT,CSVMKAGSDTEAFF,-,TRBV29-1,TRBJ1-1,-
TGTGCCAGCAGTTACTCGTACACAGGGGCTCTCTACGAGCAGTACTTC,CASSYSYTGALYEQYF,-,TRBV6-6,TRBJ2-7,TRBD1
TGTGCCAGCAGCGCGCAGGGTGCTAACTATGGCTACACCTTC,CASSAQGANYGYTF,many,TRBV7-3,TRBJ1-2,-
TGTGCCAGCTCCCCCCTACATCAAATAGGGCGCTCCGGGAACACTGAAGCTTTCTTT,CASSPLHQIGRSGNTEAFF,-,TRBV18,TRBJ1-1,-
TGTGCCAGCAGTCAGGGTTTTGTCCACAATGAGCAGTTCTTC,CASSQGFVHNEQFF,-,TRBV9,TRBJ2-1,-
TGCAGCGACGAAACAGGGAAAAGGGTCTACGAGCAGTACTTC,CSDETGKRVYEQYF,-,TRBV29-1,TRBJ2-7,-
TGTGCCAGTAGTGTGAGGGGAAGACAGAACACTGAAGCTTTCTTT,CASSVRGRQNTEAFF,-,TRBV19,TRBJ1-1,-
TGCGCCAGCAGCTTGGAACTAGGGGGCTGGAACTATGGCTACACCTTC,CASSLELGGWNYGYTF,-,TRBV5-1,TRBJ1-2,TRBD1
TGTGCCAGCACCAGATTGGAGGGGGGCAAAAACATTCAGTACTTC,CASTRLEGGKNIQYF,-,TRBV5-6,TRBJ2-4,-
TGTGCCAGCAGCGTAGTAAGTGGGTCGAACACCGGGGAGCTGTTTTTT,CASSVVSGSNTGELFF,-,TRBV9,TRBJ2-2,-
TGTGCCAGCAGAAAGGCCCCGAACACCGGGGAGCTGTTTTTT,CASRKAPNTGELFF,-,TRBV6-5,TRBJ2-2,-
TGTGCTAGTGGTTTGTCCGCTAGCGGGACTACTAGGACGGAGACCCAGTACTTC,CASGLSASGTTRTETQYF,-,TRBV12-5,TRBJ2-5,TRBD2
TGTGCCAGCACCCCTCCTGGACAGGGGACGACGATTTATGGCTACACCTTC,CASTPPGQGTTIYGYTF,-,TRBV2,TRBJ1-2,TRBD1
TGTGCCAGCTCACCGGGGCGCAGTACCTTGAACACTGAAGCTTTCTTT,CASSPGRSTLNTEAFF,-,TRBV18,TRBJ1-1,-
TGTGCCAGCTCACCACGACAGGTTAACTATGGCTACACCTTC,CASSPRQVNYGYTF,-,TRBV18,TRBJ1-2,-
TGTGCCAGCAGCTTTTCCGGAAACCCGTACAATGAGCAGTTCTTC,CASSFSGNPYNEQFF,-,TRBV11-1,TRBJ2-1,-
TGCGCCAGCCACCAAAACACGAACACTGAAGCTTTCTTT,CASHQNTNTEAFF,-,TRBV5-1,TRBJ1-1,-
TGTGCCAGCAGCTTTTCGGCCGCGGGCACTGAAGCTTTCTTT,CASSFSAAGTEAFF,-,TRBV11-3,TRBJ1-1,-
TGTGCCAGTAGTAGCCGGGACAGGGGAAATTCACCCCTCCACTTT,CASSSRDRGNSPLHF,-,TRBV19,TRBJ1-6,TRBD1
TGTGCCACCAGCAGAGACCGGGGCAGGGTTCCGAACTTC,CATSRDRGRVPNF,-,TRBV15,TRBJ2-7,-
TGTGCCAGCAGTGCACGGGTGGAGGCTTTCTTT,CASSARVEAFF,-,TRBV7-8,TRBJ1-1,-
TGTGCCTGGCACACGGCTCTTGAAGCTTTCTTT,CAWHTALEAFF,few,TRBV30,TRBJ1-1,-
TGTGCCACCAGCGTCAATGGGGGCCCCCCTCGATCCTCCTACAATGAGCAGTTCTTC,CATSVNGGPPRSSYNEQFF,-,TRBV15,TRBJ2-1,-
TGTGCCAGCTCACAAGGGACAGGGGCCCTAAACACTGAAGCTTTCTTT,CASSQGTGALNTEAFF,-,TRBV18,TRBJ1-1,TRBD1
TGCGCCAGCAGTGAGCGTCCTTCCCTCCATGGAGCTTTCTTT,CASSERPSLHGAFF,once,TRBV10-1,TRBJ1-1,-
TGTGCCAGCAGCTTTCAGGCAGATACGCAGTATTTT,CASSFQADTQYF,once,TRBV7-9,TRBJ2-3,-
TGTGCCAGCAGTGAGGGGGGGCACTCGGACAGGGGAGGCTACACCTTC,CASSEGGHSDRGGYTF,once,TRBV27,TRBJ1-2,TRBD1
TGCGCCAGCAGCGCGGGACTAGCGGGGGGGCCGAGCCAAGAGACCCAGTACTTC,CASSAGLAGGPSQETQYF,-,TRBV5-1,TRBJ2-5,TRBD2
TGTGCCAGCAGCCCCCGGGACAGGGACTATGGCTACACCTTC,CASSPRDRDYGYTF,-,TRBV9,TRBJ1-2,TRBD1
TGTGCCAGTAGTCCCTATGCAGGGTCAATATATAGCAATCAGCCCCAGCATTTT,CASSPYAGSIYSNQPQHF,-,TRBV19,TRBJ1-5,-
TGTGCCAGCAGCTCAAGGGAATTCGACCACGAGCAGTACTTC,CASSSREFDHEQYF,-,TRBV11-3,TRBJ2-7,-
TGCGCCAGCAGCCAAGAGAACTATGGCTACACCTTC,CASSQENYGYTF,-,TRBV4-3,TRBJ1-2,-
TGTGCCAGCAGTTACGGGAGGGGAGGCAATCAGCCCCAGCATTTT,CASSYGRGGNQPQHF,-,TRBV6-5,TRBJ1-5,-
TGTGCCAGCAGCTTAAGCTCTCGGTTCCAGGGCCACGAGCAGTACTTC,CASSLSSRFQGHEQYF,-,TRBV7-2,TRBJ2-7,-
TGTGCCAGCAGTTTTCTGGGGTATAATCAGCCCCAGCATTTT,CASSFLGYNQPQHF,-,TRBV27,TRBJ1-5,-
TGCGCCAGCAGCCAAGATATAGGCGGGAGCATTGGCACCGGGGAGCTGTTTTTT,CASSQDIGGSIGTGELFF,-,TRBV4-3,TRBJ2-2,TRBD2
TGTGCCAGCAGTTACAATGCAGGGGTGGTAGAACTGTTTTTT,CASSYNAGVVELFF,-,TRBV6-5,TRBJ1-4,-
TGTGCCAGCTCACCGACCGGGGCCGACCCCTCTGGAAACACCATATATTTT,CASSPTGADPSGNTIYF,-,TRBV18,TRBJ1-3,-
TGTGCCAGCAGCCTCACGTTTACCAACTATGGCTACACCTTC,CASSLTFTNYGYTF,-,TRBV5-5,TRBJ1-2,-
TGTGCCAGCCAGGGGAGGATAAGTGAAAAACTGTTTTTT,CASQGRISEKLFF,few,TRBV7-9,TRBJ1-4,-
TGTGCCAGCAGTGCCTTAGTGGGAGGGAACTATGGCTACACCTTC,CASSALVGGNYGYTF,-,TRBV6-1,TRBJ1-2,-
TGCGCCAGCAGCCAAGATGCGGGAGGTTCCTACGAGCAGTACTTC,CASSQDAGGSYEQYF,-,TRBV4-3,TRBJ2-7,TRBD2
TGCGCCAGCAGCCAAGTTTTAGGCACTGAAGCTTTCTTT,CASSQVLGTEAFF,-,TRBV4-3,TRBJ1-1,-
TGTGCCAGCAGAGACACAGATACGCAGTATTTT,CASRDTDTQYF,-,TRBV27,TRBJ2-3,-
TGTGCCAGCAGCCCCCGACTAGTCGACGTCCAATATGAGCAGTTCTTC,CASSPRLVDVQYEQFF,-,TRBV11-3,TRBJ2-1,-
TGTGCCAGCAGTTATAGCGGGAGGGGGTCCTACGAGCAGTACTTC,CASSYSGRGSYEQYF,-,TRBV27,TRBJ2-7,TRBD2